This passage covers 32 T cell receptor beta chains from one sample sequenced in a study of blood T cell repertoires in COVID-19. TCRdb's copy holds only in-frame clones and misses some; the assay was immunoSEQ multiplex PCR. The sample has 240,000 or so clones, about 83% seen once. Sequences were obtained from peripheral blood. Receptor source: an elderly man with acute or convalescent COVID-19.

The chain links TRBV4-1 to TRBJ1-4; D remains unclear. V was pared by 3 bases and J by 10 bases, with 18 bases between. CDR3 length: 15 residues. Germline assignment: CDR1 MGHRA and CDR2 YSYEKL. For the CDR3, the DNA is TGCGCCAGCAGCCAGGCCTACACTAATGAGGGAAAACTGTTTTTT. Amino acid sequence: CASSQAYTNEGKLFF.

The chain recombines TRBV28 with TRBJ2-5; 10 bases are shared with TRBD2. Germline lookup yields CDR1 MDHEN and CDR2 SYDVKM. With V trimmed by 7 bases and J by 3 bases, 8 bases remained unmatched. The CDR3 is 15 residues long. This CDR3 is CASTLGLAGEETQYF. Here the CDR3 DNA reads TGTGCCAGCACCTTGGGCCTAGCGGGGGAAGAGACCCAGTACTTC.

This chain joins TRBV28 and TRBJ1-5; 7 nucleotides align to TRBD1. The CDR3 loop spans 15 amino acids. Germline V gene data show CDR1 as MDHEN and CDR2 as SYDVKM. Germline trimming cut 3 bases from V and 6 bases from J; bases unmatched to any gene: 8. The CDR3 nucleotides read TGTGCCAGCAGTTTGATACAGGGGTTGGGTCAGCCCCAGCATTTT. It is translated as CASSLIQGLGQPQHF.

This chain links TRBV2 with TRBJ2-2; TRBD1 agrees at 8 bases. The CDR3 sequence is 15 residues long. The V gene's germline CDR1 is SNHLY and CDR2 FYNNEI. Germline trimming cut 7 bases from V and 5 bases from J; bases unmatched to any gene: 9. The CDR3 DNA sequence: TGTGCCAGCACCGAGAACAGGGGGTTAACCGGGGAGCTGTTTTTT. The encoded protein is CASTENRGLTGELFF.

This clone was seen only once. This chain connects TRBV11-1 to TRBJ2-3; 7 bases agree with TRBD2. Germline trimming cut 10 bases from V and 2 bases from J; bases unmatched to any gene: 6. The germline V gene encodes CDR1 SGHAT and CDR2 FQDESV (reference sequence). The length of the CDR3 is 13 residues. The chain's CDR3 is CATRAGFTDTQYF. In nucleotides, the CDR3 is TGTGCCACACGAGCGGGATTCACAGATACGCAGTATTTT.

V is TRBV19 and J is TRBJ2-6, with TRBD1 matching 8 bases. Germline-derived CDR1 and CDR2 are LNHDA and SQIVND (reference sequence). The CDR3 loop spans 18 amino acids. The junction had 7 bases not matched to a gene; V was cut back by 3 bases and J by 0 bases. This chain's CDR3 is CASSIRRQGFSGANVLTF. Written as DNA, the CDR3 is TGTGCCAGTAGTATCCGGCGACAGGGGTTCTCTGGGGCCAACGTCCTGACTTTC.

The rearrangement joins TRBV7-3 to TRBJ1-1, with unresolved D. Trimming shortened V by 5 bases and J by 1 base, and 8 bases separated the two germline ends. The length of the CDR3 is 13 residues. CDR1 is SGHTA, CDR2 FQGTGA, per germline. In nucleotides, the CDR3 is TGTGCCAGCAGCCGAGATTCGAACACTGAAGCTTTCTTT. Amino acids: CASSRDSNTEAFF.

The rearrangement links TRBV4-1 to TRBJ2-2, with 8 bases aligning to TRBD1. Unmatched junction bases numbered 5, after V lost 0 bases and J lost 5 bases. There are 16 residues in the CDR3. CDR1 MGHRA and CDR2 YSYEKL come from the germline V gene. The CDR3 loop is CASSQEGRQGTGELFF. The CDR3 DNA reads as TGCGCCAGCAGCCAAGAAGGGAGACAGGGGACCGGGGAGCTGTTTTTT.

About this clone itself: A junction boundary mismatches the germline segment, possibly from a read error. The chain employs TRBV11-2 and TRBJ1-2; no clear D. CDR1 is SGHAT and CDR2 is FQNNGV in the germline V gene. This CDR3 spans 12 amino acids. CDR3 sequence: CASSLAVTDEIF. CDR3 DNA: TGTGCCAGCAGCTTAGCTGTCACAGACGAGATCTTC.

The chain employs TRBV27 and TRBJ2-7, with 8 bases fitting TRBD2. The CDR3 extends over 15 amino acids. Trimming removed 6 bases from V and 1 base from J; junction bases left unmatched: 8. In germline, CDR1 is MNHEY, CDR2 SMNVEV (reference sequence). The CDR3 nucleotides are TGTGCCAGCAGATGGAGCGGGGGCGTATCCTACGAGCAGTACTTC. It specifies CASRWSGGVSYEQYF.

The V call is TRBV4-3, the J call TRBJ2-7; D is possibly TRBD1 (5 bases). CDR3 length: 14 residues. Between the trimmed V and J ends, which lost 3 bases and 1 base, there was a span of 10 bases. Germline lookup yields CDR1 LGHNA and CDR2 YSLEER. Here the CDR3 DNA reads TGCGCCAGCAGCCAGCACAGGTTATCCTACGAGCAGTACTTC. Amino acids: CASSQHRLSYEQYF.

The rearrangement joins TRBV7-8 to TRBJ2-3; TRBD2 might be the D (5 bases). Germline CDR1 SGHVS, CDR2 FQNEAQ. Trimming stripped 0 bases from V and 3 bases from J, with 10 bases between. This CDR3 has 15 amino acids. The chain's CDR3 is CASSLAEAVTDTQYF. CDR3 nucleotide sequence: TGTGCCAGCAGCTTAGCAGAAGCGGTAACAGATACGCAGTATTTT. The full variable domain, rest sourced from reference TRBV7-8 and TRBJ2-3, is GAGVSQSPRYKVAKRGQDVALRCDPISGHVSLFWYQQALGQGPEFLTYFQNEAQLDKSGLPSDRFFAERPEGSVSTLKIQRTQQEDSAVYLCASSLAEAVTDTQYFGPGTRLTVL.

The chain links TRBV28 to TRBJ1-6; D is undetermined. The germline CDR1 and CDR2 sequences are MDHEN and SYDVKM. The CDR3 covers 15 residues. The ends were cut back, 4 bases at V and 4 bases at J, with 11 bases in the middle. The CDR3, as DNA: TGTGCCAGCAGTTCCTCGACACAGTATAATTCACCCCTCCACTTT. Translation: CASSSSTQYNSPLHF.

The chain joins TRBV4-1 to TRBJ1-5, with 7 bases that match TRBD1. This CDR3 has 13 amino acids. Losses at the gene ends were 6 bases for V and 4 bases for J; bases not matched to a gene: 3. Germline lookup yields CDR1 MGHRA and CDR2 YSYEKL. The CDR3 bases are TGCGCCAGCAGTCAGGGGGGAAATCAGCCCCAGCATTTT. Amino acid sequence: CASSQGGNQPQHF.

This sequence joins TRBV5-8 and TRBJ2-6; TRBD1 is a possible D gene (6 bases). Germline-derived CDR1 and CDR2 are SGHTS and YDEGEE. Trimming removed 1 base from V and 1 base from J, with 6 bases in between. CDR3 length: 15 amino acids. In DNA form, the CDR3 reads TGTGCCAGCAGCTTGAGGGGGTCTGGGGCCAACGTCCTGACTTTC. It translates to CASSLRGSGANVLTF.

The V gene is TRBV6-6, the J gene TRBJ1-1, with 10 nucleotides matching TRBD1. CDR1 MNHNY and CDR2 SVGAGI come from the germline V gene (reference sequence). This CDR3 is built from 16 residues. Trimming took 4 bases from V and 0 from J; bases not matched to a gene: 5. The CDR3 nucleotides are TGTGCCAGCAGTTCCGACAGGGGGCGAGTGAACACTGAAGCTTTCTTT. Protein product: CASSSDRGRVNTEAFF.

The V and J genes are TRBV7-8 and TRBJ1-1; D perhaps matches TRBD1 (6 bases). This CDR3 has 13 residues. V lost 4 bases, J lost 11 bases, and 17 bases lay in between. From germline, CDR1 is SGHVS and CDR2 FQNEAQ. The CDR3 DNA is TGTGCCAGCAGCTCCTTACAGGGAAAGTTTGCTTTCTTT. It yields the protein CASSSLQGKFAFF.

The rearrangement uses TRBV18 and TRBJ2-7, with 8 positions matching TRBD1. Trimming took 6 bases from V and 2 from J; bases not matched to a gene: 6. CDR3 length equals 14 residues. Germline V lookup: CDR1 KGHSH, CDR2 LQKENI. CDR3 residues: CASSPGTGPYEQYF. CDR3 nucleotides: TGTGCCAGCTCGCCCGGGACAGGACCCTACGAGCAGTACTTC.

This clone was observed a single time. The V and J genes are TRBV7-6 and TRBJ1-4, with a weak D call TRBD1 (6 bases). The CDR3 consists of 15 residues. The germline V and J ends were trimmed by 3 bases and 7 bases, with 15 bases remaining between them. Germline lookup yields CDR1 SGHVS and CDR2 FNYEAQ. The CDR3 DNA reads TGTGCCAGCAGCTTGGGCAGGGGTTTATCTGAAAAACTGTTTTTT. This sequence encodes CASSLGRGLSEKLFF. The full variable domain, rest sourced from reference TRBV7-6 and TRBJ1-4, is GAGVSQSPRYKVTKRGQDVALRCDPISGHVSLYWYRQALGQGPEFLTYFNYEAQQDKSGLPNDRFSAERPEGSISTLTIQRTEQRDSAMYRCASSLGRGLSEKLFFGSGTQLSVL.

The CDR3, as DNA: TGTGCCATCAGTGGGGCGGGAGGAGGCTACAATGAGCAGTTCTTC. Amino acid sequence: CAISGAGGGYNEQFF. The V and J genes are TRBV10-3 and TRBJ2-1, with 8 bases that match TRBD2. V shed 4 bases and J 3 bases; nucleotides not matched to a gene: 5. CDR1 is ENHRY and CDR2 is SYGVKD in the germline V gene. This CDR3 spans 15 amino acids.

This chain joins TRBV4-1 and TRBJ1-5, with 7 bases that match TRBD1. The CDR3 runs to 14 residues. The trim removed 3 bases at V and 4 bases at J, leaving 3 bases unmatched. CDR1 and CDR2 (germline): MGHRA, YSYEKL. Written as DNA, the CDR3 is TGCGCCAGCAGCCATCCAGGGGGTAATCAGCCCCAGCATTTT. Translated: CASSHPGGNQPQHF.

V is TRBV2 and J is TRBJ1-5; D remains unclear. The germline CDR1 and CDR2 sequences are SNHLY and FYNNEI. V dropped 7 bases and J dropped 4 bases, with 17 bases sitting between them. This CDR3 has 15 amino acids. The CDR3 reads CASNQEGGVNQPQHF. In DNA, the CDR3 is TGTGCCAGCAATCAGGAGGGAGGCGTTAATCAGCCCCAGCATTTT.

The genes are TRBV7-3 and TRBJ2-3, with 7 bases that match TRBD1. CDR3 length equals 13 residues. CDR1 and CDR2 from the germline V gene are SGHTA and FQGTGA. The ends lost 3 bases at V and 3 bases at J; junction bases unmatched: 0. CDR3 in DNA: TGTGCCAGCAGCTTGGACAGGACAGATACGCAGTATTTT. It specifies CASSLDRTDTQYF.

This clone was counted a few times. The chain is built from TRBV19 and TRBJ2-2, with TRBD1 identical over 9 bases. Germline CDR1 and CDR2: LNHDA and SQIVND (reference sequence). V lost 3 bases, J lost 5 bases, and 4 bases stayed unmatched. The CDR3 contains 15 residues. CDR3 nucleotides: TGTGCCAGTAGTATTCAGGGACAGGGTACCGGGGAGCTGTTTTTT. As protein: CASSIQGQGTGELFF.

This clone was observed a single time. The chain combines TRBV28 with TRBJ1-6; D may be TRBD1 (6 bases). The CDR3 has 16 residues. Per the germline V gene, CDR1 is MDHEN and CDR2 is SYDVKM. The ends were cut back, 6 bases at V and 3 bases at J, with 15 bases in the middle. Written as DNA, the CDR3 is TGTGCCAGCAGCTGGGGAGGGGGAAACTATAATTCACCCCTCCACTTT. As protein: CASSWGGGNYNSPLHF.

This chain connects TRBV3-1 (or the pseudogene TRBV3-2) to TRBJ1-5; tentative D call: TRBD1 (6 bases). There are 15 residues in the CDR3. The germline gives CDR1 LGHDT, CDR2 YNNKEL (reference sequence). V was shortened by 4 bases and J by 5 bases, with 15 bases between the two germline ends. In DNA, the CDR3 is TGTGCCAGCAGCCCTGCGGGGGGCGCGCATCAGCCCCAGCATTTT. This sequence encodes CASSPAGGAHQPQHF.

DNA for the CDR3: TGCGCCAGCAGCTTGGAGGGTGACAGGGGGTTGGATGAGCAGTTCTTC. Amino acid sequence: CASSLEGDRGLDEQFF. V usage is TRBV5-1 and J usage is TRBJ2-1; 9 positions agree with TRBD1. This CDR3 comprises 16 residues. The trim removed 0 bases at V and 8 bases at J, leaving 9 bases unmatched. CDR1 is SGHRS and CDR2 is YFSETQ in the germline V gene.

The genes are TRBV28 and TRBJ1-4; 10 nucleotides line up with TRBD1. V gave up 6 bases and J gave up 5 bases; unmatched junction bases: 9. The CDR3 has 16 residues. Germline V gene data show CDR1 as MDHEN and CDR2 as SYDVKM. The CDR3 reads CASSVPGQGRNEKLFF. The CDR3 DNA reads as TGTGCCAGCAGCGTCCCGGGACAGGGGCGAAATGAAAAACTGTTTTTT.

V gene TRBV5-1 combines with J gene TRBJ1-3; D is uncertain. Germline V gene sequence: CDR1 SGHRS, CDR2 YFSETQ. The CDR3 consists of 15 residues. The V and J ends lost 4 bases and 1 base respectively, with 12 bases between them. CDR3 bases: TGCGCCAGCAGCCCTGACACCTGGTCTGGAAACACCATATATTTT. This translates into CASSPDTWSGNTIYF.

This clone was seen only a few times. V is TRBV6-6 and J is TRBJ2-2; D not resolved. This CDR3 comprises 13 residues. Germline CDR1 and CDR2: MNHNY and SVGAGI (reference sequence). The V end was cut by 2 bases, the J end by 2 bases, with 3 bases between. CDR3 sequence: CASSYPNTGELFF. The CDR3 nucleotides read TGTGCCAGCAGTTACCCAAACACCGGGGAGCTGTTTTTT.

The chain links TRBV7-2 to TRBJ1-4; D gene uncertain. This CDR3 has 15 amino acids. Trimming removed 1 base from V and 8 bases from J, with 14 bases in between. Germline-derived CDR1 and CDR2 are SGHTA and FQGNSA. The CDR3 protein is CASSLGSTLSEKLFF. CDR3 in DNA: TGTGCCAGCAGCTTAGGTTCGACTCTTAGCGAAAAACTGTTTTTT. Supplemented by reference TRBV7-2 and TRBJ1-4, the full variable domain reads GAGVSQSPSNKVTEKGKDVELRCDPISGHTALYWYRQSLGQGLEFLIYFQGNSAPDKSGLPSDRFSAERTGGSVSTLTIQRTQQEDSAVYLCASSLGSTLSEKLFFGSGTQLSVL.

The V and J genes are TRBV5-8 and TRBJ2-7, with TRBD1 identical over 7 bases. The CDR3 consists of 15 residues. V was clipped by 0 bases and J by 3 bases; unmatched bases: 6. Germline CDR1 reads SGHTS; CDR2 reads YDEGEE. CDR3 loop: CASSLGLQGDYEQYF. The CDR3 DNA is TGTGCCAGCAGCTTGGGGCTTCAGGGGGACTACGAGCAGTACTTC.